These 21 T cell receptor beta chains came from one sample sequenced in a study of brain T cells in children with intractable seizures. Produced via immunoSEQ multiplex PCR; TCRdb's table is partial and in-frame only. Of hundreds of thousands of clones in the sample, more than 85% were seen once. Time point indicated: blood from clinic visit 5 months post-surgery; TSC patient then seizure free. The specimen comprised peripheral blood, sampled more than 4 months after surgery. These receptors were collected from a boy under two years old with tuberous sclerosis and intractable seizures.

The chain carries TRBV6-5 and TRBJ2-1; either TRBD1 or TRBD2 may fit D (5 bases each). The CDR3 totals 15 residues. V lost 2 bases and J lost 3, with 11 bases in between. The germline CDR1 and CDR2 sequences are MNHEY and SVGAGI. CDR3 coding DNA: TGTGCCAGCAGTTACAGGGGAGACTTCTACAATGAGCAGTTCTTC. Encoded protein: CASSYRGDFYNEQFF.

The CDR3, as DNA: TGCGCCAGCAGTCATGGGGGTGGGCGTCGCGAGCAGTACTTC. Its protein product is CASSHGGGRREQYF. The chain carries TRBV23-1 and TRBJ2-7, with D tentatively TRBD1 or TRBD2 (5 bases each). TRBV23-1 is an ORF, with its function uncertain. The length of the CDR3 is 14 residues. The V and J ends lost 3 bases and 6 bases respectively, with 15 bases between them.

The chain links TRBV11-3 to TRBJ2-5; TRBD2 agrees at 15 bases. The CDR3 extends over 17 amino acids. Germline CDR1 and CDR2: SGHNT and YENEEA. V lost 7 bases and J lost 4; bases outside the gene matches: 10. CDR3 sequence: CASTKTAGLAGGETQYF. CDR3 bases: TGTGCCAGCACCAAAACTGCGGGACTAGCGGGAGGAGAGACCCAGTACTTC.

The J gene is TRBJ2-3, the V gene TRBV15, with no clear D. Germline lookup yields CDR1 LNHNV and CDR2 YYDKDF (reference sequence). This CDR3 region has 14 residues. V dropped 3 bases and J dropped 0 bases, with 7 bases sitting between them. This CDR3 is CATSREKSTDTQYF. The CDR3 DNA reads TGTGCCACCAGCAGGGAGAAAAGCACAGATACGCAGTATTTT. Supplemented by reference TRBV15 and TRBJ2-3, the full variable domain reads DAMVIQNPRYQVTQFGKPVTLSCSQTLNHNVMYWYQQKSSQAPKLLFHYYDKDFNNEADTPDNFQSRRPNTSFCFLDIRSPGLGDTAMYLCATSREKSTDTQYFGPGTRLTVL.

The chain's CDR3 is CAWSRETQYF. CDR3 nucleotides: TGTGCCTGGAGTCGAGAGACCCAGTACTTC. The chain recombines TRBV30 with TRBJ2-5; D call uncertain. The V end was cut by 2 bases, the J end by 4 bases, with 2 bases between. This CDR3 contains 10 residues. The germline gives CDR1 GTSNPN, CDR2 SVGIG (reference sequence).

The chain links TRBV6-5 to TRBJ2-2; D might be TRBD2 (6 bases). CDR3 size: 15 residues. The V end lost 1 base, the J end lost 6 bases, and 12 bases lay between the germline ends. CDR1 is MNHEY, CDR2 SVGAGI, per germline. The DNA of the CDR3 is TGTGCCAGCAGTTACTTTACACTAGCCTCCGGGGAGCTGTTTTTT. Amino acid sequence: CASSYFTLASGELFF.

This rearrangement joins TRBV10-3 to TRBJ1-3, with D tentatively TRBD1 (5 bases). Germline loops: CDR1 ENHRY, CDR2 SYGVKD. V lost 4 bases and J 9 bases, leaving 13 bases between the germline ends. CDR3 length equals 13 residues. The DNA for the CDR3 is TGTGCCATCAGTGTTGGAGGGGATGGCACCATATATTTT. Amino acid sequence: CAISVGGDGTIYF.

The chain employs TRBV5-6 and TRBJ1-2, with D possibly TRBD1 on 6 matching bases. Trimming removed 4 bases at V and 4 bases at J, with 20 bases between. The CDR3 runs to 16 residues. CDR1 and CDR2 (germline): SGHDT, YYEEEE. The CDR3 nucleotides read TGTGCCAGCAGCCAGAAGGCCGGGACACAGACCTATGGCTACACCTTC. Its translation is CASSQKAGTQTYGYTF.

Here the CDR3 reads CASSLRGDSSYNSPLHF. CDR3 nucleotide sequence: TGTGCCAGCAGCTTAAGAGGGGACAGCTCCTATAATTCACCCCTCCACTTT. The rearrangement joins TRBV7-6 to TRBJ1-6; 7 nucleotides match TRBD1. Germline V gene data show CDR1 as SGHVS and CDR2 as FNYEAQ. This CDR3 is built from 17 residues. Trimming removed 2 bases from V and 0 bases from J; junction bases left unmatched: 4.

The CDR3 DNA follows: TGTGCCAGCAGTGAGACAGGGGGCTCCTACAATGAGCAGTTCTTC. It specifies CASSETGGSYNEQFF. V and J are TRBV6-1 and TRBJ2-1, with TRBD1 matching 9 bases. J gave up 0 bases and V 3 bases, and 0 bases lay outside the gene matches. CDR3 length equals 15 residues. CDR1 is MNHNS and CDR2 is SASEGT in the germline V gene.

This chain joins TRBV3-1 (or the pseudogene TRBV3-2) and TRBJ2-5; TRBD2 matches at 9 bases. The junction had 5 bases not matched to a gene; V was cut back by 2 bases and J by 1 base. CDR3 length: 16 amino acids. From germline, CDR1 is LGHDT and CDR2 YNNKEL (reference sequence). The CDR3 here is CASSQLAGTPQETQYF. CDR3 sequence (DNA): TGTGCCAGCAGCCAACTAGCGGGGACCCCCCAAGAGACCCAGTACTTC.

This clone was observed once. The CDR3 sequence: CASSTRQGAVGYNEQFF. The CDR3 region has the DNA TGTGCCAGCAGCACGCGACAGGGGGCGGTGGGATACAATGAGCAGTTCTTC. The chain combines TRBV7-2 with TRBJ2-1; TRBD1 matches at 10 bases. The CDR3 has 17 residues. V shed 5 bases and J 4 bases; nucleotides not matched to a gene: 11. Per germline, CDR1 SGHTA and CDR2 FQGNSA.

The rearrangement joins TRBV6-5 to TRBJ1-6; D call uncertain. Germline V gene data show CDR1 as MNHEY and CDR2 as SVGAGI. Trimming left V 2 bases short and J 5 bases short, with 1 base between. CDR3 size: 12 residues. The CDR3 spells CASSYHNSPLHF. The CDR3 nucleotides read TGTGCCAGCAGTTACCATAATTCACCCCTCCACTTT.

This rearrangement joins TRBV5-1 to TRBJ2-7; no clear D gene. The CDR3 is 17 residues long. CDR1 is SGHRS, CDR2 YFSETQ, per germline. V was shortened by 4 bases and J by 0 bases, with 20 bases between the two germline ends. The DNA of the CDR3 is TGCGCCAGCAGCCCATTCCCCGGACCGGACCACTCCTACGAGCAGTACTTC. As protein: CASSPFPGPDHSYEQYF.

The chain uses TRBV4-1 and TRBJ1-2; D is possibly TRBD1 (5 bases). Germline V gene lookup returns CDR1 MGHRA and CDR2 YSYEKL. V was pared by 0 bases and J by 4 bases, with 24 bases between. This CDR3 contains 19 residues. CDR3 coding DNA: TGCGCCAGCAGCCAAGACCCCCGGGACGGAACCTCTTCGTCCTATGGCTACACCTTC. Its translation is CASSQDPRDGTSSSYGYTF.

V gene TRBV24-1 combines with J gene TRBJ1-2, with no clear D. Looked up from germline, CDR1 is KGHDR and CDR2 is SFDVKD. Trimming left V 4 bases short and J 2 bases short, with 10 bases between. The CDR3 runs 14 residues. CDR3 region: CATSDRTENYGYTF. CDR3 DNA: TGTGCCACCAGTGACCGGACCGAGAACTATGGCTACACCTTC.

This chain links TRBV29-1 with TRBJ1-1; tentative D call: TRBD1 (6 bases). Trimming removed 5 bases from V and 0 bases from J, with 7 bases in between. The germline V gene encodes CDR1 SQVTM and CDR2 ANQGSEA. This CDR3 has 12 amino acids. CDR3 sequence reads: CSVWGLNTEAFF. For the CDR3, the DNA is TGCAGCGTTTGGGGGCTGAACACTGAAGCTTTCTTT.

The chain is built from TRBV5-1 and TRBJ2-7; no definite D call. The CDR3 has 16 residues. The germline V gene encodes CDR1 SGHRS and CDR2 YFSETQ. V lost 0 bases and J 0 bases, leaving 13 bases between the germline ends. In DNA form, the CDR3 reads TGCGCCAGCAGCTTGGCCCCCTATATAAGCTCCTACGAGCAGTACTTC. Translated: CASSLAPYISSYEQYF.

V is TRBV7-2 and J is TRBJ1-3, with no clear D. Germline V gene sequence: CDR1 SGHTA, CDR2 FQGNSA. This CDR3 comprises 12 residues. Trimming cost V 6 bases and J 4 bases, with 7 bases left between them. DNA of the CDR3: TGTGCCAGCAGTTACAGAGGAAACACCATATATTTT. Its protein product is CASSYRGNTIYF.

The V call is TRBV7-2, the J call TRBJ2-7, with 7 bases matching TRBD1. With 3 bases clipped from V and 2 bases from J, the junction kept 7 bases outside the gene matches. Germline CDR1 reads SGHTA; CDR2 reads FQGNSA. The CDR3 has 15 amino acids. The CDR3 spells CASSFRQGVTYEQYF. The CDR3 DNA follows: TGTGCCAGCAGCTTTCGCCAGGGGGTCACCTACGAGCAGTACTTC.

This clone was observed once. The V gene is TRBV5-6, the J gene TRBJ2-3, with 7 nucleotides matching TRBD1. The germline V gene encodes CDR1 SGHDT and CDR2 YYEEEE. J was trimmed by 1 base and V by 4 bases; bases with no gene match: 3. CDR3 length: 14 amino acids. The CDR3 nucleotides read TGTGCCAGCAGCAGAACAGGGGGCACAGATACGCAGTATTTT. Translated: CASSRTGGTDTQYF.